The 28 T cell receptor beta chains below were found in one sample sequenced in a study of OX40 agonist ivuxolimab in advanced cancers. The repertoire was sequenced with immunoSEQ multiplex PCR; TCRdb's copy has only in-frame clones and lacks some. The sample includes some 96,000 clones, roughly 83% of them seen just once. The source material was CD4+ or CD8+ T cells sorted from blood, sampled in a trial of the OX40 agonist ivuxolimab. These receptors came from an adult with an advanced solid tumor such as melanoma, head and neck, liver or kidney cancer.

The chain combines TRBV5-1 with TRBJ2-5; D remains unclear. This CDR3 has 12 amino acids. Trimming removed 0 bases at V and 5 bases at J, with 5 bases between. CDR1 is SGHRS, CDR2 YFSETQ, per germline. In DNA, the CDR3 is TGCGCCAGCAGCTTGGAGGGTGAGACCCAGTACTTC. Encoded protein: CASSLEGETQYF.

The chain links TRBV28 to TRBJ2-1, with D perhaps TRBD1 (5 bases). V lost 4 bases and J 13 bases, leaving 11 bases between the germline ends. The germline gives CDR1 MDHEN, CDR2 SYDVKM. The CDR3 runs to 11 residues. The CDR3 region is CASSYRFIQFF. The DNA of the CDR3 is TGTGCCAGCAGTTACAGGTTTATACAGTTCTTC.

This clone occurred a few times. The V and J genes are TRBV27 and TRBJ2-7; TRBD1 aligns across 7 bases. The CDR3 is 15 residues long. Germline V gene sequence: CDR1 MNHEY, CDR2 SMNVEV (reference sequence). Trimming cost V 5 bases and J 2 bases; bases outside gene matches: 9. In DNA, the CDR3 is TGTGCCAGCAGTATCCACTGGGACAGCACCTACGAGCAGTACTTC. Its protein is CASSIHWDSTYEQYF.

In this sample, this clone turned up once. The chain joins TRBV6-5 to TRBJ2-7; possible D gene TRBD2, 5 bases. Trimming left V 5 bases short and J 0 bases short, with 14 bases between. Looked up from germline, CDR1 is MNHEY and CDR2 is SVGAGI. The CDR3 covers 15 residues. This CDR3 reads CASSPQKGSSYEQYF. CDR3 DNA sequence: TGTGCCAGCAGTCCGCAAAAAGGGAGCTCCTACGAGCAGTACTTC.

This clone was counted a single time. The chain uses TRBV4-2 and TRBJ2-1; TRBD2 aligns across 9 bases. This CDR3 has 15 residues. V lost 2 bases to trimming and J lost 6 bases; unmatched junction nucleotides: 5. Germline V gene sequence: CDR1 LGHNA, CDR2 YNFKEQ. The CDR3 coding sequence is TGTGCCAGCAGCCAACGGCGGGAGGGCCTCAATGAGCAGTTCTTC. This sequence encodes CASSQRREGLNEQFF.

Here the CDR3 DNA reads TGTGCCAGTAGTAGCTGGGGGCTAGCGGGAGTGAGGACCGGGGAGCTGTTTTTT. As protein: CASSSWGLAGVRTGELFF. The chain is built from TRBV19 and TRBJ2-2, with 10 bases matching TRBD2. This CDR3 is 18 amino acids long. After removal of 4 bases from V and 5 bases from J, the junction contained 13 bases not matched to a gene. The germline CDR1 and CDR2 sequences are LNHDA and SQIVND (reference sequence).

The chain links TRBV5-1 to TRBJ2-5, with 12 bases fitting TRBD2. V was pared by 1 base and J by 3 bases, with 1 base of the junction left unmatched. The CDR3 covers 15 residues. CDR1 SGHRS and CDR2 YFSETQ come from the germline V gene. Written as DNA, the CDR3 is TGCGCCAGCAGCTTGTCTAGCGGGGGGGAAGAGACCCAGTACTTC. Residues: CASSLSSGGEETQYF.

The chain joins TRBV5-6 to TRBJ2-5; 8 bases map to TRBD1. The V gene's germline CDR1 is SGHDT and CDR2 YYEEEE. V was pared by 4 bases and J by 5 bases, with 10 bases of the junction left unmatched. The CDR3 extends over 15 amino acids. The CDR3 DNA reads TGTGCCAGCAGCCCTGGACAGGGCACTTGGGAGACCCAGTACTTC. This gives the protein CASSPGQGTWETQYF.

The chain employs TRBV4-3 and TRBJ2-2; a weak D match, TRBD1 (6 bases). Trimming shortened V by 1 base and J by 0 bases, and 15 bases separated the two germline ends. This CDR3 spans 18 amino acids. Germline V gene sequence: CDR1 LGHNA, CDR2 YSLEER. CDR3 DNA sequence: TGCGCCAGCAGCCAAGGACCCCAGGGGTCCGCGAACACCGGGGAGCTGTTTTTT. This translates into CASSQGPQGSANTGELFF.

V usage is TRBV7-6 and J usage is TRBJ2-7; 11 bases agree with TRBD2. The CDR3 is made up of 15 amino acids. Germline trimming cut 4 bases from V and 3 bases from J; bases unmatched to any gene: 5. From germline, CDR1 is SGHVS and CDR2 FNYEAQ. Written as DNA, the CDR3 is TGTGCCAGCAGCTACCGACTAGCGGGAAGCTACGAGCAGTACTTC. Protein product: CASSYRLAGSYEQYF.

As to this clone: At one end, the junction sequence differs from germline, possibly due to a read error. V gene TRBV5-1 combines with J gene TRBJ2-7; D ambiguous. Germline assignment: CDR1 SGHRS and CDR2 YFSETQ. CDR3 length: 13 residues. The CDR3 nucleotides are TGCGCCAGCAGCTTGTTTGAATCCTACGGGCAGTACTTC. It encodes CASSLFESYGQYF.

The chain recombines TRBV7-9 with TRBJ2-2, with D perhaps TRBD1 (6 bases). This CDR3 comprises 14 residues. V lost 3 bases and J lost 3, with 8 bases in between. From germline, CDR1 is SEHNR and CDR2 FQNEAQ (reference sequence). DNA of the CDR3: TGTGCCAGCAGCTTCAGGGGTCACACCGGGGAGCTGTTTTTT. Translation gives CASSFRGHTGELFF.

The chain couples TRBV25-1 to TRBJ2-1; 7 bases are a match to TRBD2. The CDR3 contains 15 residues. V trimming: 2 bases; J trimming: 10 bases; junction bases outside the gene matches: 11. In germline, CDR1 is MGHDK, CDR2 SYGVNS. CDR3 sequence (DNA): TGTGCCAGCAGTGAAGGGGGGGTCGGGGGTGGCGAGCAGTTCTTC. Its translation is CASSEGGVGGGEQFF.

This clone was counted between two and nine times. V gene TRBV7-8 combines with J gene TRBJ2-4; D is undetermined. V lost 5 bases and J 0 bases, leaving 14 bases between the germline ends. Germline V CDR1 and CDR2: SGHVS, FQNEAQ. The length of the CDR3 is 16 residues. The CDR3: CASSDPIGLAKNIQYF. The CDR3 region has the DNA TGTGCCAGCAGCGACCCCATTGGGCTAGCCAAAAACATTCAGTACTTC.

With regard to this clone: The same CDR3 can be traced to other DNA sequences in this sample. V usage is TRBV30 and J usage is TRBJ2-1; D is perhaps TRBD2 (7 bases). CDR1 is GTSNPN, CDR2 SVGIG, per germline (reference sequence). Trimming pared 5 bases from V and 3 bases from J, leaving 29 bases between. The CDR3 loop spans 19 amino acids. CDR3 in amino acids: CAWWGRWGGGRFNYNEQFF. As DNA, the CDR3 is TGTGCCTGGTGGGGGCGTTGGGGCGGGGGCCGCTTTAACTACAATGAGCAGTTCTTC.

The CDR3 DNA is TGTGCCAGTAGTCGGGCTAGCGGACCCAATGAGCAGTTCTTC. It yields the protein CASSRASGPNEQFF. The gene calls are TRBV19 and TRBJ2-1; 7 bases match TRBD2. Per germline, CDR1 LNHDA and CDR2 SQIVND (reference sequence). Trimming at V came to 5 bases and at J to 6 bases, leaving 7 bases not matched to a gene. The CDR3 has 14 amino acids.

The chain carries TRBV10-3 and TRBJ2-4; 8 nucleotides agree with TRBD1. Germline CDR1 and CDR2: ENHRY and SYGVKD. The CDR3 loop spans 16 amino acids. J lost 9 bases, V lost 0 bases, and 10 bases had no gene match. CDR3 bases: TGTGCCATCAGTGAGTCGAGCAGGGGGCGTCTCCCCATTCAGTACTTC. This gives the protein CAISESSRGRLPIQYF.

The chain joins TRBV15 to TRBJ1-2; possible D gene TRBD1, 6 bases. The CDR3 runs 15 residues. V dropped 0 bases and J dropped 7 bases, with 15 bases sitting between them. Looked up from germline, CDR1 is LNHNV and CDR2 is YYDKDF (reference sequence). The CDR3 region has the DNA TGTGCCACCAGCAGAGATGTCCAGGGGCCGGGTGGCTACACCTTC. Protein product: CATSRDVQGPGGYTF.

The CDR3 spells CASSSTGYNEKLFF. The CDR3 DNA follows: TGTGCCAGCAGCTCGACAGGGTACAATGAAAAACTGTTTTTT. J is TRBJ1-4 and V is TRBV7-9; 7 nucleotides align to TRBD1. Germline CDR1 is SEHNR and CDR2 is FQNEAQ (reference sequence). The junction had 4 bases not matched to a gene; V was cut back by 4 bases and J by 5 bases. This CDR3 comprises 14 residues.

This chain connects TRBV10-3 to TRBJ1-4; tentatively, D is TRBD1 (5 bases). V was shortened by 4 bases and J by 8 bases, with 14 bases between the two germline ends. Germline loops: CDR1 ENHRY, CDR2 SYGVKD. CDR3 length: 14 residues. CDR3 DNA: TGTGCCATCAGTGGGGACTGGGGGAAGGAAAAACTGTTTTTT. Its translation is CAISGDWGKEKLFF.

This rearrangement joins TRBV28 to TRBJ2-3; D is unresolved. Germline V gene sequence: CDR1 MDHEN, CDR2 SYDVKM. The V and J ends lost 6 bases and 4 bases respectively, with 8 bases between them. The CDR3 has 12 residues. The CDR3 sequence: CASRVAADTQYF. In DNA, the CDR3 is TGTGCCAGCAGGGTAGCAGCAGATACGCAGTATTTT. The whole variable domain, filled in from reference TRBV28 and TRBJ2-3, reads DVKVTQSSRYLVKRTGEKVFLECVQDMDHENMFWYRQDPGLGLRLIYFSYDVKMKEKGDIPEGYSVSREKKERFSLILESASTNQTSMYLCASRVAADTQYFGPGTRLTVL.

The V call is TRBV27, the J call TRBJ2-7, with TRBD2 as a possible D gene (7 bases). V lost 4 bases to trimming and J lost 9 bases, with 22 bases between them. The CDR3 is made up of 15 amino acids. Per the germline V gene, CDR1 is MNHEY and CDR2 is SMNVEV (reference sequence). CDR3 sequence reads: CASSSPGLRGARQYF. CDR3 DNA sequence: TGTGCCAGCAGTTCCCCCGGCTTACGGGGGGCGAGGCAGTACTTC.

The genes are TRBV2 and TRBJ1-1; maybe TRBD1 (5 bases). CDR3 length equals 13 residues. Germline lookup yields CDR1 SNHLY and CDR2 FYNNEI. The V end was cut by 5 bases, the J end by 0 bases, with 7 bases between. CDR3 in amino acids: CASSQTVNTEAFF. For the CDR3, the DNA is TGTGCCAGCAGTCAGACAGTGAACACTGAAGCTTTCTTT. The entire variable domain, with the rest obtained from reference TRBV2 and TRBJ1-1, is as follows: EPEVTQTPSHQVTQMGQEVILRCVPISNHLYFYWYRQILGQKVEFLVSFYNNEISEKSEIFDDQFSVERPDGSNFTLKIRSTKLEDSAMYFCASSQTVNTEAFFGQGTRLTVV.

This clone was detected a few times. The chain employs TRBV28 and TRBJ1-6, with a possible D match to TRBD1 (5 bases). Germline CDR1 is MDHEN and CDR2 is SYDVKM. This CDR3 is built from 14 residues. The V gene lost 8 bases and the J gene lost 12 bases, with 20 bases spanning the gap. DNA of the CDR3: TGTGCCAGCCTGTACTCCTTGACCGGGGGACCCCTCCACTTT. Residues: CASLYSLTGGPLHF.

The chain carries TRBV11-2 and TRBJ2-7; 14 bases are shared with TRBD2. The CDR3 sequence is 16 residues long. The germline V gene has CDR1 SGHAT and CDR2 FQNNGV. J was trimmed by 5 bases and V by 5 bases; bases with no gene match: 8. CDR3 in DNA: TGTGCCAGCAGCCCCGGGACTAGCGGGAGTCTCAACGAGCAGTACTTC. Translation gives CASSPGTSGSLNEQYF. Based on the CDR3 plus reference TRBV11-2 and TRBJ2-7, the full variable domain is EAGVAQSPRYKIIEKRQSVAFWCNPISGHATLYWYQQILGQGPKLLIQFQNNGVVDDSQLPKDRFSAERLKGVDSTLKIQPAKLEDSAVYLCASSPGTSGSLNEQYFGPGTRLTVT.

This clone turned up a few times. Other DNA variants within this sample encode the same CDR3. The CDR3 DNA reads as TGCGCCAGCAGCCTCCTAGCGGGGTCGAACACCGGGGAGCTGTTTTTT. Translation gives CASSLLAGSNTGELFF. The chain links TRBV5-1 to TRBJ2-2, with 9 bases fitting TRBD2. The CDR3 runs to 16 residues. In germline, CDR1 is SGHRS, CDR2 YFSETQ. The trim removed 4 bases at V and 0 bases at J, leaving 4 bases unmatched.

The rearrangement links TRBV12-5 to TRBJ2-2; no definite D call. Trimming removed 0 bases at V and 3 bases at J, with 11 bases between. This CDR3 contains 16 residues. The germline gives CDR1 LGHNT, CDR2 FRNRAP. In DNA form, the CDR3 reads TGTGCTAGTGGTTTGGTACTGGGGAAGGACACCGGGGAGCTGTTTTTT. Translation gives CASGLVLGKDTGELFF.

The genes are TRBV7-2 and TRBJ2-5; TRBD1 might be the D (6 bases). CDR1 SGHTA and CDR2 FQGNSA come from the germline V gene. The V and J ends lost 5 bases and 7 bases respectively, with 14 bases between them. This CDR3 spans 13 amino acids. This CDR3 reads CASSPLQGGTQYF. CDR3 in DNA: TGTGCCAGCAGCCCGTTACAGGGTGGGACCCAGTACTTC.